Below are 10 T cell receptor beta chains sequenced from a single sample in a study of blood T cell repertoires in COVID-19. TCRdb keeps only in-frame clones here, not all; method: immunoSEQ multiplex PCR. The sample yields approximately 130,000 clones, 75% to 90% seen once. Sequencing was performed on peripheral blood. These receptors all come from a woman aged 45-65 years who had recovered from COVID-19.

V usage is TRBV10-3 and J usage is TRBJ2-7; 7 bases agree with TRBD1. The CDR3 sequence is 16 residues long. Germline CDR1 ENHRY, CDR2 SYGVKD. The V segment lost 2 bases and the J segment 5 bases; nucleotides outside the gene matches: 12. The CDR3 loop reads CAISEALGTGVHEQYF. The CDR3 DNA reads TGTGCCATCAGTGAGGCTCTAGGTACAGGGGTACACGAGCAGTACTTC.

V and J are TRBV4-1 and TRBJ1-2, with 9 bases fitting TRBD1. The CDR3 extends over 14 amino acids. Looked up from germline, CDR1 is MGHRA and CDR2 is YSYEKL. Trimming removed 3 bases from V and 8 bases from J; junction bases left unmatched: 7. CDR3 sequence: CASSHPGTGLGYTF. CDR3 DNA sequence: TGCGCCAGCAGCCATCCCGGGACAGGGCTGGGCTACACCTTC.

The J gene is TRBJ1-5, the V gene TRBV5-8; TRBD1 matches 7 bases. After removal of 2 bases from V and 4 bases from J, the junction contained 0 bases not matched to a gene. The CDR3 covers 13 residues. Germline V gives CDR1 SGHTS, CDR2 YDEGEE. For the CDR3, the DNA is TGTGCCAGCAGCTTACAGGGGAATCAGCCCCAGCATTTT. Translation gives CASSLQGNQPQHF.

The V and J genes are TRBV27 and TRBJ2-1, with TRBD2 identical over 7 bases. There are 12 residues in the CDR3. The V and J ends lost 9 bases and 4 bases, in that order; junction bases with no gene match: 3. Germline lookup yields CDR1 MNHEY and CDR2 SMNVEV (reference sequence). The CDR3 DNA follows: TGTGCCAGTCGGGGGGTTTACAATGAGCAGTTCTTC. Translation gives CASRGVYNEQFF.

This chain connects TRBV18 to TRBJ1-2; TRBD1 agrees at 9 bases. The CDR3 sequence is 13 residues long. The germline V gene has CDR1 KGHSH and CDR2 LQKENI. The V and J ends lost 2 bases and 8 bases, in that order; junction bases with no gene match: 3. This chain's CDR3 is CASSPGTGNGYTF. In DNA form, the CDR3 reads TGTGCCAGCTCACCAGGGACAGGGAACGGCTACACCTTC.

The chain joins TRBV19 to TRBJ2-2; weak D call: TRBD2 (5 bases). Per the germline V gene, CDR1 is LNHDA and CDR2 is SQIVND (reference sequence). The V end lost 6 bases, the J end lost 2 bases, and 13 bases lay between the germline ends. The CDR3 consists of 15 residues. The CDR3 sequence is CASRRELRNTGELFF. The CDR3 DNA reads TGTGCCAGTAGGAGGGAACTGCGAAACACCGGGGAGCTGTTTTTT.

This chain links TRBV12-3 or TRBV12-4 with TRBJ2-3; D is unresolved. The V and J ends lost 6 bases and 2 bases respectively, with 3 bases between them. The CDR3 contains 11 residues. The CDR3 DNA is TGTGCCAGCAGCAACACAGATACGCAGTATTTT. Its protein product is CASSNTDTQYF.

This chain uses TRBV7-9 with TRBJ1-4; D possibly corresponds to TRBD1 (6 bases). The CDR3 is 14 residues long. Germline V gene sequence: CDR1 SEHNR, CDR2 FQNEAQ (reference sequence). V lost 5 bases to trimming and J lost 6 bases, with 13 bases between them. The CDR3, as DNA: TGTGCCAGCAGCCCGGACAGTTCCCATGAAAAACTGTTTTTT. Its protein product is CASSPDSSHEKLFF. Looking up the rest from reference TRBV7-9 and TRBJ1-4 gives the full variable domain: DTGVSQNPRHKITKRGQNVTFRCDPISEHNRLYWYRQTLGQGPEFLTYFQNEAQLEKSRLLSDRFSAERPKGSFSTLEIQRTEQGDSAMYLCASSPDSSHEKLFFGSGTQLSVL.

The rearrangement links TRBV12-3 or TRBV12-4 to TRBJ2-7; D is perhaps TRBD1 (6 bases). CDR3 size: 13 residues. Trimming took off 3 bases at V and 1 base at J, with 7 bases between the two ends. The DNA for the CDR3 is TGTGCCAGCAGTTTCGGACAGTCCTACGAGCAGTACTTC. Translated, it gives CASSFGQSYEQYF.

The chain joins TRBV12-3 or TRBV12-4 to TRBJ2-1; D remains ambiguous. Trimming removed 7 bases from V and 10 bases from J, with 8 bases in between. The CDR3 length is 10 residues. CDR3 region: CASTPAEQFF. CDR3 coding DNA: TGTGCCAGCACCCCAGCGGAGCAGTTCTTC.